This T cell receptor beta chain came from a study of cytomegalovirus exposure and HLA in healthy donors. Study background: One earlier analysis, a look at 200 million or so T cells, found roughly 110 million unique TCR beta sequences.

Trimming cost V 4 bases and J 1 base; bases outside gene matches: 0. This CDR3 is 13 amino acids long. CDR1 is MNHNS and CDR2 is SASEGT in the germline V gene. Study-wide points: The study labeled 150 to 200 TCR beta chains cytomegalovirus-associated.

Sampled while nominally healthy, donors likely had unrecorded immune exposures. Primers included in the PCR were 60 Vbeta and 13 Jbeta primers. The assay was immunoSEQ multiplex PCR, and TCRdb's table has in-frame clones only and misses some. The sample comprises about 170,000 clones, around four fifths of which are singletons, and approximately 2% rests with the top ten. In this sample, this clone turned up a few times. Antigen: not known. This sequence was found in a female donor in good health and CMV-seronegative. Input material: PBMCs. The V gene is TRBV6-1, the J gene TRBJ1-1; 7 bases align to TRBD1. In DNA, the CDR3 is TGTGCCAGCAGTGGGGACAGGAACACTGAAGCTTTCTTT. It codes for CASSGDRNTEAFF.